This entry lists 17 T cell receptor beta chains sequenced from one sample in a study of regulatory T cells in long-lasting Graves disease (dated by TCRdb to 2020 to 2023). The library was made by multiplex PCR. Sequencing instrument: Illumina HiSeq 4000. CDR3 regions were amplified by Arm-PCR with iRepertoire HTBI primers to construct TCR beta libraries. TCRdb passed the public sequencing reads through fastp at Q25 and MiXCR, retaining productive beta sequences. Each CDR3 protein gets just one entry, which takes the most common genes and DNA from the rows behind it. The sample data list under 450,000 distinct CDR3 sequences, and around 20% of these were observed just once. The top ten clonotypes cover roughly 28% of the sample. The time point label, read with the paper, signifies: persistent/refractory GD, antithyroid drugs over 5 years with positive TRAb. For both TCR sequencing and RNA sequencing, RNA was extracted from PBMCs using TRIzol.

The sample here was peripheral blood mononuclear cells (PBMCs), taken when the disease was refractory, from a patient treated with antithyroid drugs. The receptors shown here come from a female donor with Graves disease.

This clonotype appeared a few times. This chain joins TRBV20-1 and TRBJ2-7; 7 bases fit TRBD1. Unmatched junction bases numbered 6, after V lost 0 bases and J lost 1 base. Germline lookup yields CDR1 DFQATT and CDR2 SNEGSKA (reference sequence). CDR3 length: 15 residues. The CDR3 DNA sequence: TGCAGTGCTAGAGATGTCCAGGGGGTTTCCTACGAGCAGTACTTC. Translated: CSARDVQGVSYEQYF.

This clonotype was picked up a small number of times. The V call is TRBV6-1, the J call TRBJ1-5; weak D call: TRBD1 (6 bases). Germline CDR1 is MNHNS and CDR2 is SASEGT. V lost 6 bases, J lost 5 bases, and 11 bases lay in between. This CDR3 region has 13 residues. CDR3 nucleotides: TGTGCCAGCAGAGGACAGTGGGATCAGCCCCAGCATTTT. Encoded protein: CASRGQWDQPQHF.

This clonotype was counted ten times or more. The chain links TRBV5-1 to TRBJ2-7; D possibly corresponds to TRBD1 (6 bases). The V end was cut by 0 bases, the J end by 3 bases, with 10 bases between. The germline gives CDR1 SGHRS, CDR2 YFSETQ. This CDR3 is built from 14 residues. The CDR3 is CASSLVQGIYEQYF. The CDR3 coding sequence is TGCGCCAGCAGCTTGGTACAGGGCATCTACGAGCAGTACTTC.

This chain joins TRBV20-1 and TRBJ2-7; a possible D gene is TRBD2 (6 bases). Germline-derived CDR1 and CDR2 are DFQATT and SNEGSKA (reference sequence). Trimming left V 4 bases short and J 3 bases short, with 19 bases between. The CDR3 has 15 amino acids. Here the CDR3 DNA reads TGCAGTGCTAAGGAGATCGGGAGATCCCTCTACGAGCAGTACTTC. Protein sequence: CSAKEIGRSLYEQYF.

This clonotype has a handful of counts. The CDR3 DNA follows: TGTGCCTGGAGGTCTAGCGCCATCTCCTACGAGCAGTACTTC. Translating gives CAWRSSAISYEQYF. The V call is TRBV30, the J call TRBJ2-7; possible D gene TRBD2, 6 bases. Trimming pared 3 bases from V and 0 bases from J, leaving 12 bases between. Germline V lookup: CDR1 GTSNPN, CDR2 SVGIG (reference sequence). The CDR3 spans 14 residues.

This clonotype was counted ten times or more. The V call is TRBV11-2, the J call TRBJ2-2, with D perhaps matching TRBD2 (6 bases). Deletions cut 6 bases from V and 6 bases from J, with 14 bases between. CDR1 and CDR2 (germline): SGHAT, FQNNGV. This CDR3 is built from 14 residues. The chain's CDR3 is CASSPLAGAGELFF. As DNA, the CDR3 is TGTGCCAGCAGTCCACTAGCCGGGGCCGGGGAGCTGTTTTTT.

This clonotype has ten or more counts. The chain recombines TRBV28 with TRBJ2-5; D uncertain. V was pared by 5 bases and J by 5 bases, with 12 bases between. Germline V gene lookup returns CDR1 MDHEN and CDR2 SYDVKM. The CDR3 runs to 13 residues. This chain's CDR3 is CASSPHTGETQYF. In DNA form, the CDR3 reads TGTGCCAGCAGTCCTCACACCGGGGAGACCCAGTACTTC.

This clonotype has just a few counts. V and J are TRBV2 and TRBJ2-2; D ambiguous. This CDR3 region has 16 residues. Trimming took 4 bases from V and 5 from J, leaving 17 bases between them. The germline V gene encodes CDR1 SNHLY and CDR2 FYNNEI. CDR3: CASSGHRSLWTGELFF. The CDR3 bases are TGTGCCAGCAGTGGCCACCGGAGCCTTTGGACCGGGGAGCTGTTTTTT.

This clonotype was picked up a small number of times. V and J are TRBV10-1 and TRBJ1-1; D possibly corresponds to TRBD1 (6 bases). The V and J ends lost 6 bases and 1 base respectively, with 15 bases between them. Germline V lookup: CDR1 WNHNN, CDR2 SYGVQD (reference sequence). The length of the CDR3 is 15 residues. CDR3 protein: CASRPKTGQNTEAFF. CDR3 DNA sequence: TGCGCCAGCAGGCCGAAGACAGGACAGAACACTGAAGCTTTCTTT.

This clonotype was seen a handful of times. The chain has TRBV20-1 and TRBJ1-1, with D unresolved. The CDR3 runs 14 residues. The V gene lost 3 bases and the J gene lost 0 bases, with 11 bases spanning the gap. Germline-derived CDR1 and CDR2 are DFQATT and SNEGSKA (reference sequence). CDR3 sequence reads: CSASFSFMNTEAFF. CDR3 in DNA: TGCAGTGCTAGTTTCAGCTTCATGAACACTGAAGCTTTCTTT.

The gene calls are TRBV7-2 and TRBJ2-7, with D perhaps TRBD2 (5 bases). Germline CDR1 and CDR2: SGHTA and FQGNSA. V shed 5 bases and J shed 5 bases, with 13 bases lying between them. The CDR3 is made up of 13 amino acids. CDR3 sequence: CASSGGLGNEQYF. The CDR3 DNA reads as TGTGCCAGCAGCGGAGGACTCGGAAACGAGCAGTACTTC.

The chain combines TRBV2 with TRBJ2-3; no clear D gene. The CDR3 is 13 amino acids. V was pared by 7 bases and J by 2 bases, with 10 bases between. From germline, CDR1 is SNHLY and CDR2 FYNNEI. CDR3 in DNA: TGTGCCAGCAATGCCGCGCCCACAGATACGCAGTATTTT. It codes for CASNAAPTDTQYF. The variable domain in full, with the rest retrieved from reference TRBV2 and TRBJ2-3, is EPEVTQTPSHQVTQMGQEVILRCVPISNHLYFYWYRQILGQKVEFLVSFYNNEISEKSEIFDDQFSVERPDGSNFTLKIRSTKLEDSAMYFCASNAAPTDTQYFGPGTRLTVL.

This clonotype was recorded once. The genes are TRBV3-1 and TRBJ2-7; the match to TRBD1 covers 7 bases. CDR1 is LGHDT and CDR2 is YNNKEL in the germline V gene (reference sequence). V dropped 2 bases and J dropped 0; count of bases not matched to a gene: 4. The CDR3 is 15 amino acids. CDR3 amino acids: CASSQSGGNSYEQYF. CDR3 DNA sequence: TGTGCCAGCAGCCAATCAGGGGGTAACTCCTACGAGCAGTACTTC.

This clonotype was observed at least ten times. The V and J genes are TRBV12-3 or TRBV12-4 and TRBJ2-2; 10 bases fit TRBD2. This CDR3 is 19 amino acids long. Losses at the gene ends were 3 bases for V and 6 bases for J; bases not matched to a gene: 16. CDR3 sequence (DNA): TGTGCCAGCAGTTTTGAGGGGACTAGCGAGCTATGGGGGGCCGGGGAGCTGTTTTTT. Amino acid sequence: CASSFEGTSELWGAGELFF.

This chain uses TRBV20-1 with TRBJ1-1; 7 nucleotides align to TRBD1. The V gene end was trimmed by 3 bases and the J gene end by 4 bases; junction bases not matched to a gene: 5. CDR1 is DFQATT and CDR2 is SNEGSKA in the germline V gene (reference sequence). The CDR3 runs 13 residues. CDR3 sequence reads: CSAREDRATEAFF. The CDR3 region has the DNA TGCAGTGCTAGGGAAGACAGGGCCACTGAAGCTTTCTTT.

The chain has TRBV7-9 and TRBJ2-7, with a possible D match to TRBD1 (5 bases). Per the germline V gene, CDR1 is SEHNR and CDR2 is FQNEAQ (reference sequence). V was trimmed by 7 bases and J by 1 base, leaving 20 bases between them. CDR3 length: 16 amino acids. This chain's CDR3 is CASTSFVRQGSYEQYF. Here the CDR3 DNA reads TGTGCCAGCACCTCCTTCGTGAGGCAGGGATCCTACGAGCAGTACTTC.

V and J are TRBV4-1 and TRBJ1-1; the D is unclear. Trimming left V 3 bases short and J 4 bases short, with 18 bases between. The CDR3 has 16 amino acids. CDR1 and CDR2 (germline): MGHRA, YSYEKL. The CDR3 nucleotides read TGCGCCAGCAGCCAGCGGCACTCACCGCCCCTCACTGAAGCTTTCTTT. Its protein is CASSQRHSPPLTEAFF.